Below, one TCR beta chain is given with its context. Its binding antigen is unknown. The input lacks base qualities; no much larger clone sits a single base away. During the collection period, no infections or other immune events were recorded for the healthy donors. Time-dependent variance in a beta-binomial model of T-cell clone differential abundance was calibrated using healthy-donor blood repertoires as a training cohort. There were some ten healthy donors in the training cohort, of whom 3 were female and 7 were male. On average the donors were approximately 42 years old, and their ages spanned roughly 29 to 70 years. Obtained from a commercial supplier, whole blood was collected from each healthy donor at three time points set two weeks apart. For immunosequencing, genomic DNA was extracted from unsorted whole blood. The immunoSEQ Assay, which uses bias-controlled multiplex PCR amplification of genomic DNA, was used to profile TCRbeta CDR3 regions. Per the source publication's procedure: The absolute abundance of each unique TCRbeta CDR3 region was quantified after sequences were collapsed and filtered. Differential abundance was tested with a binomial (Fisher-equivalent) model and with a beta-binomial model adding time-dependent variance fitted from healthy donors. Clones with fewer than 5 combined templates were removed, and differential abundance was called for clones with a Benjamini-Hochberg FDR below 0.01. Beta-binomial variance was modeled as a function of total template count across the two samples using the form v = (b*log(k)+a)^2. Not all clones reach the TCRdb copy of this immuneACCESS table, which keeps in-frame sequences only. Checked studies attribute under half of the gap to unresolved V genes and leave the rest unexplained. Clone size and the V and J calls come from that table; the DNA yielded D and trimming. The sample table holds some 75,000 clones, of which 85% to 90% were seen once. In total, the top ten clones hold 3% to 3.5% of the sample.

At the junction V is shortened by 4 bases and J by 2 bases, with 8 bases in between. The germline V gene encodes CDR1 LNHDA and CDR2 SQIVND (reference sequence). The CDR3 has 13 amino acids, counting the end cysteine and phenylalanine. Only the CDR3 DNA stays, 39 bases, in frame from base 1. The data derive from a study of identifying expanded T cells in peripheral blood (dated by TCRdb to between 2018 and 2021). About the full investigation: Separate aliquots of the same genomic DNA pool were sequenced to produce technical replicates, and four replicates were compared in pairs. General findings and caveats noted by the study authors: For all healthy donors, the variance in clone template counts between two-week samples rose significantly as total template count increased. The binomial model flagged 0.9 to 1.5 differentially abundant clones between technical replicates, compared with roughly 15 over about 2 weeks and 19 over roughly 4 weeks. It was expected by the authors that biological variance in healthy repertoires might increase further over much longer intervals, such as months to years. Across all healthy-donor time intervals, the beta-binomial model significantly lowered both the number of clones called differentially abundant and the false-positive rate.

The source of this sequence is a person between 18 and 75 years old in good health. Sequencing was performed on blood. The V and J segments used are TRBV19 and TRBJ2-5; D gene: possibly TRBD1, on 6 matching bases. The CDR3 reads as follows: CASSTGTQETQYF. The bases are TGTGCCAGTAGTACGGGGACACAAGAGACCCAGTACTTC.